This TCR beta chain derives from a study of blood T cell repertoires in COVID-19 (dated by TCRdb to about 2020). The study in broad terms: Samples from collaborators originated in the United States, Italy and Spain and spanned both the acute and convalescent phases of COVID-19. The prospective study material was composed of cDNA or gDNA derived from T cells, B-cell-depleted T cells, or PBMCs. Subjects who had been exposed to COVID-19, were actively infected with it, or had recovered from it provided the deeply sampled blood TCRbeta repertoires that made up the dataset. The repertoires were made available in a free public database intended to serve as a resource for research on the immune response to SARS-CoV-2. The samples were drawn from the first 160 participants of the ongoing ImmuneRACE study and from 1,254 subjects provided by 6 global collaborators. Nearly every sample came with metadata listing a de-identified subject ID, COVID-19 status, age in years and sex. Where HLA class I and class II types were available, the types were taken from metadata supplied by the sample provider, not from assay-based typing.

TCRbeta CDR3 regions were amplified from genomic DNA using the immunoSEQ Assay, a bias-controlled multiplex PCR. In the original analysis: Nucleated cell counts per sample were estimated from amplification of reference gene primers within the assay. To quantify the absolute abundance of each unique TCRbeta CDR3 rearrangement, sequence reads were collapsed and filtered. Productive Simpson clonality was computed per sample as the square root of Simpson's diversity index over productive rearrangements. Drawn from immuneACCESS, this table holds only the in-frame rearrangements with V and J called that TCRdb kept. Clones are partly lost; checked studies trace under half to an unresolved V gene and leave the rest unexplained. V, J and clone size reflect that table, while D and trimming were determined from the DNA. The sample table shows about 88,000 clones, and around four fifths are seen once. The top ten constitute about an eighth of the sample.

A note on this clone: The target of this receptor is not known. Per-base qualities were not stored, and no clone one base away is much larger.

Beyond this particular receptor, the publication reports: How much clinical and demographic metadata was included differed by source and by participant, and the metadata was provided uncurated.

The cysteine opens and the phenylalanine closes a CDR3 of 16 amino acids. The kept DNA is CDR3 alone, 48 bases in frame from the first base. After removal of 3 bases from V and 0 bases from J, the junction retains 4 bases not matched to a gene. Taken from the germline V gene, the CDR1 and CDR2 loops are MDHEN and SYDVKM. Collaborating institutions collected whole blood in K2EDTA tubes following their own protocols. For TCRbeta analysis, collaborator samples were shipped as frozen whole blood, as isolated PBMCs, or as DNA extracted from either sample type. The receptor was isolated from a human donor in a cohort sampled during active COVID-19. The specimen was peripheral blood. The chain employs TRBV28 and TRBJ2-1, with 8 central nucleotides matching TRBD2. The CDR3 sequence is CASSLLRGDSYNEQFF. The DNA is TGTGCCAGCAGTTTGTTGCGGGGGGACTCCTACAATGAGCAGTTCTTC.